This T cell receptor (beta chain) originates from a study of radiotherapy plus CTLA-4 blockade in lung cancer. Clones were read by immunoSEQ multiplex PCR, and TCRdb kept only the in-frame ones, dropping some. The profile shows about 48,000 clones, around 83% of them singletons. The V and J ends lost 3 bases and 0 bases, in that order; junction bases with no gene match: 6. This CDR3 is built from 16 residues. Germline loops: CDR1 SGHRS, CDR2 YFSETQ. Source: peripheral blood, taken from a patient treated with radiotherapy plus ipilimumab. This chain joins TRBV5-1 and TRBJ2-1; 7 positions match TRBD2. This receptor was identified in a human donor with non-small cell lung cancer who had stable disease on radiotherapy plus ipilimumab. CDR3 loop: CASSWGGGSSYNEQFF. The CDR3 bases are TGCGCCAGCAGCTGGGGGGGAGGTTCCTCCTACAATGAGCAGTTCTTC.